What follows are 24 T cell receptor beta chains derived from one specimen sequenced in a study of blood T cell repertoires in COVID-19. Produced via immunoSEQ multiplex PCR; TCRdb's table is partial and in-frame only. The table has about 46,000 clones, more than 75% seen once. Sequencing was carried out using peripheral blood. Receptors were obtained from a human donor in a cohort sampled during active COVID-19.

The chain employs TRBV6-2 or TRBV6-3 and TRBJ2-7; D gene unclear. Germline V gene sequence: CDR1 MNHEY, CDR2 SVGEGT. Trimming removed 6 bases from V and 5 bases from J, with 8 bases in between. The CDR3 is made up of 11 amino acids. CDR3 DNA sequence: TGTGCCAGCAGCCAGTCTAACGAGCAGTACTTC. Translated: CASSQSNEQYF.

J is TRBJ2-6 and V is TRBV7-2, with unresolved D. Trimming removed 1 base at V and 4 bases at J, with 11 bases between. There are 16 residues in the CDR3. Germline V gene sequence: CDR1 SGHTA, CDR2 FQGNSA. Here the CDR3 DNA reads TGTGCCAGCAGCTTAGGTAGCCTCGGAGGGGCCAACGTCCTGACTTTC. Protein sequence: CASSLGSLGGANVLTF. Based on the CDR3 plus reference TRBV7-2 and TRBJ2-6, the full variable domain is GAGVSQSPSNKVTEKGKDVELRCDPISGHTALYWYRQSLGQGLEFLIYFQGNSAPDKSGLPSDRFSAERTGGSVSTLTIQRTQQEDSAVYLCASSLGSLGGANVLTFGAGSRLTVL.

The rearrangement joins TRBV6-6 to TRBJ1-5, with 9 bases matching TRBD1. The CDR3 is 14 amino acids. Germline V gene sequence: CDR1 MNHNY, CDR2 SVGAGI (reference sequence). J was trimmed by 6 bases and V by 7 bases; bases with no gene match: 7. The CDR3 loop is CASTKGQGGQPQHF. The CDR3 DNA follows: TGTGCCAGCACCAAGGGACAGGGAGGTCAGCCCCAGCATTTT.

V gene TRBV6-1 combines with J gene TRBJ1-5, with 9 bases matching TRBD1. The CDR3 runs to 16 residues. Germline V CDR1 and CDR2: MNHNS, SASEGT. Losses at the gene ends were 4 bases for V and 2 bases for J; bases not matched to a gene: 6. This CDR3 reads CASSAIWTGGNQPQHF. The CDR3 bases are TGTGCCAGCAGTGCAATTTGGACAGGGGGCAATCAGCCCCAGCATTTT.

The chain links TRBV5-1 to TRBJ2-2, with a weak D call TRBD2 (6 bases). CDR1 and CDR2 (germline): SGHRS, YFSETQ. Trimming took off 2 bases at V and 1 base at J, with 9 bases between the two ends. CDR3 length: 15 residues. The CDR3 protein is CASSFGTRNTGELFF. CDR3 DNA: TGCGCCAGCAGCTTCGGGACTCGGAACACCGGGGAGCTGTTTTTT.

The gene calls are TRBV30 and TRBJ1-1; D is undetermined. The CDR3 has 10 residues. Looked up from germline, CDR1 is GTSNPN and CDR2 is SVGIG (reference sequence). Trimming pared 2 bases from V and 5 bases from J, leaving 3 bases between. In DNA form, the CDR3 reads TGTGCCTGGAGTTCGACTGAAGCTTTCTTT. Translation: CAWSSTEAFF.

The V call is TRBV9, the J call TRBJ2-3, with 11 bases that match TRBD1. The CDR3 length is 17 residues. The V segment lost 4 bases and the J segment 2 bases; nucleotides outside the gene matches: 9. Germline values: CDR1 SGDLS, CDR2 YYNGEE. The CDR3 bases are TGTGCCAGCAGCCCGCGGGACAGGGGGTTTTTCACAGATACGCAGTATTTT. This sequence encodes CASSPRDRGFFTDTQYF.

This CDR3 reads CASSKFRGGNQPQHF. CDR3 nucleotide sequence: TGTGCCAGCAGTAAATTCAGGGGAGGCAATCAGCCCCAGCATTTT. The rearrangement uses TRBV2 and TRBJ1-5; perhaps TRBD1 as D (6 bases). The V end lost 5 bases, the J end lost 2 bases, and 13 bases lay between the germline ends. The CDR3 runs to 15 residues. CDR1 and CDR2 from the germline V gene are SNHLY and FYNNEI.

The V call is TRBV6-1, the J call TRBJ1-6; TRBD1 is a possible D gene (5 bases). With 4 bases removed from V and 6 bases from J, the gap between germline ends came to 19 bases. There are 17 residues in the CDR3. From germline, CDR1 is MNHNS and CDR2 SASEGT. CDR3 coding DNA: TGTGCCAGCAGTGGAGCCACACGGGCAGGGATTAATTCACCCCTCCACTTT. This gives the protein CASSGATRAGINSPLHF.

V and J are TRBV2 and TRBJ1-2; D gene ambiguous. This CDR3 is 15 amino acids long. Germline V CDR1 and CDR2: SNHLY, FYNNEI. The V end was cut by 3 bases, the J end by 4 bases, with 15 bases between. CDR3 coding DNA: TGTGCCAGCAGTGATACGGGGTCGGGCTCCTATGGCTACACCTTC. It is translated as CASSDTGSGSYGYTF.

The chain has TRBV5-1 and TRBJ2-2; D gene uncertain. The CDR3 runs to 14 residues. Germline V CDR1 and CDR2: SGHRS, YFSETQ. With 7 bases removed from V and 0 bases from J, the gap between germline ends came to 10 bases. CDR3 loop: CASGPYANTGELFF. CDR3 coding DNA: TGCGCCAGCGGGCCTTACGCGAACACCGGGGAGCTGTTTTTT.

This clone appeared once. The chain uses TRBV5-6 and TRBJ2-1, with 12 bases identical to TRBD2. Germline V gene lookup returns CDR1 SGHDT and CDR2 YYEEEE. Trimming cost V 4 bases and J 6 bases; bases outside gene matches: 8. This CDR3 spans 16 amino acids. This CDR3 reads CASSPSLAGGLNEQFF. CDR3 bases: TGTGCCAGCAGCCCGTCACTAGCGGGAGGCCTCAATGAGCAGTTCTTC. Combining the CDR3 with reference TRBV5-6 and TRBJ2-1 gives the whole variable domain DAGVTQSPTHLIKTRGQQVTLRCSPKSGHDTVSWYQQALGQGPQFIFQYYEEEERQRGNFPDRFSGHQFPNYSSELNVNALLLGDSALYLCASSPSLAGGLNEQFFGPGTRLTVL.

CDR3 residues: CASSLQETQYF. In DNA form, the CDR3 reads TGTGCCAGCAGCCTCCAAGAGACCCAGTACTTC. The gene calls are TRBV7-2 and TRBJ2-5; D gene ambiguous. The CDR3 is made up of 11 amino acids. The V and J ends lost 5 bases and 1 base respectively, with 2 bases between them. Germline V gene data show CDR1 as SGHTA and CDR2 as FQGNSA.

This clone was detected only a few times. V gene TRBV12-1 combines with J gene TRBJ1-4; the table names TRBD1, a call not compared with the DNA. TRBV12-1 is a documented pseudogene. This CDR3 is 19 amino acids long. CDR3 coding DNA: TGTGCCAGCAGCTTTTATCTTCGCGACAGGGGGGCAACTAATGAAAAACTGTTTTTT. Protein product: CASSFYLRDRGATNEKLFF.

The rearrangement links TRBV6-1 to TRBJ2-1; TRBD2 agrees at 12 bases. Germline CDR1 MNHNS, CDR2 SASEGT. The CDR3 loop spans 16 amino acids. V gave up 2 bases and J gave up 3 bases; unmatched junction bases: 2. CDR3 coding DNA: TGTGCCAGCAGTGAACGGACTAGCGGGGACTACAATGAGCAGTTCTTC. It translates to CASSERTSGDYNEQFF.

The CDR3 is CATKTGNTIYF. For the CDR3, the DNA is TGTGCCACAAAAACTGGAAACACCATATATTTT. The chain recombines TRBV9 with TRBJ1-3; no clear D gene. Germline-derived CDR1 and CDR2 are SGDLS and YYNGEE. CDR3 length: 11 amino acids. V was pared by 9 bases and J by 2 bases, with 6 bases between.

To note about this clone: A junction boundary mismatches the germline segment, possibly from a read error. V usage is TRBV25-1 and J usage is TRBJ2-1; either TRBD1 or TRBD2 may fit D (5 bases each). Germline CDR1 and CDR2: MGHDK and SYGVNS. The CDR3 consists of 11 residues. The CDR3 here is CASREGRIQFF. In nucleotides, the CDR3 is TGTGCCAGCCGTGAGGGGCGGATACAGTTCTTC.

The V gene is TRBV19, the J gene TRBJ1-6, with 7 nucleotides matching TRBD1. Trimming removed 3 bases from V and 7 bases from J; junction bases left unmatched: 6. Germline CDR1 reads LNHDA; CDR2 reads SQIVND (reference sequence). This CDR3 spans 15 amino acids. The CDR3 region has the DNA TGTGCCAGTAGTATTGGGCAGGGGGGAAATTCACCCCTCCACTTT. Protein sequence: CASSIGQGGNSPLHF.

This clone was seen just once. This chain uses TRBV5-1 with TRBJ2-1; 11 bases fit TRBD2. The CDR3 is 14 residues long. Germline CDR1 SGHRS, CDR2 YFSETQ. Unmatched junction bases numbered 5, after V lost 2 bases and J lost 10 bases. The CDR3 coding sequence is TGCGCCAGCAGCTTCCGGACTAGCGGGTGGGAGCAGTTCTTC. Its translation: CASSFRTSGWEQFF.

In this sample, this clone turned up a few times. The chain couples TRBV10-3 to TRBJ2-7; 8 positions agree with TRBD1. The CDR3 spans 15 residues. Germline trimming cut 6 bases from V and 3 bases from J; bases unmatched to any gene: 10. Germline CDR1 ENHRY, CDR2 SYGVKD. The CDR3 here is CAIRTGTGEIYEQYF. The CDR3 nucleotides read TGTGCCATCAGAACAGGGACAGGAGAGATCTACGAGCAGTACTTC.

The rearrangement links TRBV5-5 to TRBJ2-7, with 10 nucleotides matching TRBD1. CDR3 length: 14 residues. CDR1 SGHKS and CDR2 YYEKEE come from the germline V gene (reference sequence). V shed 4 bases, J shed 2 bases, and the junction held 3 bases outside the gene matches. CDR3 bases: TGTGCCAGCAGCGGGGGACAGGGGACCTACGAGCAGTACTTC. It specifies CASSGGQGTYEQYF.

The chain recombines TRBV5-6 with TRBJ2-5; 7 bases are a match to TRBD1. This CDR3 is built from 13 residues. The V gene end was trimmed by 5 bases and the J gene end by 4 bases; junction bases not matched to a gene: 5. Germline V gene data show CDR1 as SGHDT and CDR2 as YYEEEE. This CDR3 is CASSEGARETQYF. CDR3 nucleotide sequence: TGTGCCAGCAGTGAGGGGGCACGAGAGACCCAGTACTTC.

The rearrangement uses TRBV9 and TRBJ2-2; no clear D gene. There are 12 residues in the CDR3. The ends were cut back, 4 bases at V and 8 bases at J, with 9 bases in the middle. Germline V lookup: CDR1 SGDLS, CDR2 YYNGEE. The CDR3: CASSPVIGELFF. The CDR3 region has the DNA TGTGCCAGCAGCCCTGTTATAGGGGAGCTGTTTTTT.

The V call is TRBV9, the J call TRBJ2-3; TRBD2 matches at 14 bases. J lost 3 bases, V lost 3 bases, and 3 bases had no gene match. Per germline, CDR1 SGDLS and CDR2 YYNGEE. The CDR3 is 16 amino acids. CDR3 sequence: CASSAGTSGSTDTQYF. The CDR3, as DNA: TGTGCCAGCAGCGCCGGGACTAGCGGGAGTACAGATACGCAGTATTTT.